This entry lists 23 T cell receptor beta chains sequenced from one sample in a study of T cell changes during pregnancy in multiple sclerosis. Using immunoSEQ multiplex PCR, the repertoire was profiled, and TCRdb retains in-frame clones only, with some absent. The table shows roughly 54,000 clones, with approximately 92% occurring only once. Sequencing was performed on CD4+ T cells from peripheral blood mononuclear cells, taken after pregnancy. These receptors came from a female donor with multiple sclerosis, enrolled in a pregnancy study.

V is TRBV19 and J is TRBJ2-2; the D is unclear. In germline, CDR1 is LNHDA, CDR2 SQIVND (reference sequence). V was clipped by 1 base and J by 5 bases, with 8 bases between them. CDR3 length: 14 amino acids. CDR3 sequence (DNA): TGTGCCAGTAGTATAGTCACCGAGACCGGGGAGCTGTTTTTT. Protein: CASSIVTETGELFF.

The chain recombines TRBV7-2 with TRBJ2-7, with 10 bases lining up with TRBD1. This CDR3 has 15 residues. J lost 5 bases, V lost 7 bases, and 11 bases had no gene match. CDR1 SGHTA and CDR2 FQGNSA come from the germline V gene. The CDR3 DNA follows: TGTGCCAGCACCTTGGACAGGGGGAAGTACAACGAGCAGTACTTC. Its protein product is CASTLDRGKYNEQYF.

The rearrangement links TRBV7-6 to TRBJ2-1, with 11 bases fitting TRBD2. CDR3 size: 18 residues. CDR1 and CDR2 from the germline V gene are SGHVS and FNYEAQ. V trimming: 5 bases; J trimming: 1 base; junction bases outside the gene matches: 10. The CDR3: CASSQRSSGGLSYNEQFF. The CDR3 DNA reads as TGTGCCAGCAGCCAACGATCTAGCGGGGGGCTATCCTACAATGAGCAGTTCTTC.

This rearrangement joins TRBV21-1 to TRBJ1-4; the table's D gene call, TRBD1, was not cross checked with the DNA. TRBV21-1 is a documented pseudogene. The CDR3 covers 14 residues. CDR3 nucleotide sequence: TGTGCCAGCAGCACAACAGCCGAAAATGAAAAACTGTTTTTT. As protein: CASSTTAENEKLFF.

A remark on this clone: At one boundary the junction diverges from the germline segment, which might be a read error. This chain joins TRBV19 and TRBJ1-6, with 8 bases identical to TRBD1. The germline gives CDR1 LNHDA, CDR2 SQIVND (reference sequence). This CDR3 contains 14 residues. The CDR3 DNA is TGTGCCAGTAGTGTGACAGGGGAAGATTCATCCCTCCACTTT. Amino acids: CASSVTGEDSSLHF.

CDR3 residues: CASSLLGAVNTEAFF. The CDR3 DNA follows: TGTGCCAGCAGCCTGCTTGGGGCGGTAAACACTGAAGCTTTCTTT. The chain carries TRBV7-2 and TRBJ1-1, with D perhaps matching TRBD1 (5 bases). CDR1 is SGHTA, CDR2 FQGNSA, per germline. Trimming pared 5 bases from V and 2 bases from J, leaving 15 bases between. The CDR3 has 15 residues.

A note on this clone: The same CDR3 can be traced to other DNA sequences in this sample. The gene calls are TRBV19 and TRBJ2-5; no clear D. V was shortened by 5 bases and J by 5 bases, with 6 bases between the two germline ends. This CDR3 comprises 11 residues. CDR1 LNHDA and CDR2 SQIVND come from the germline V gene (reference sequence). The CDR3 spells CASSSRETQYF. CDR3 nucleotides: TGTGCCAGTAGTTCTCGGGAGACCCAGTACTTC.

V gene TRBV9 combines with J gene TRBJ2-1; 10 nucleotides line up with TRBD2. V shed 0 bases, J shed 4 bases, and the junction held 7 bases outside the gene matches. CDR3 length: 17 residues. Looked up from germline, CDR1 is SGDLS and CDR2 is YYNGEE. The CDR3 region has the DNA TGTGCCAGCAGCGTAGCTGGTCCAGCGGGGGGGTACAATGAGCAGTTCTTC. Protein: CASSVAGPAGGYNEQFF. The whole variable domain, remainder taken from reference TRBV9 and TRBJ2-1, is DSGVTQTPKHLITATGQRVTLRCSPRSGDLSVYWYQQSLDQGLQFLIQYYNGEERAKGNILERFSAQQFPDLHSELNLSSLELGDSALYFCASSVAGPAGGYNEQFFGPGTRLTVL.

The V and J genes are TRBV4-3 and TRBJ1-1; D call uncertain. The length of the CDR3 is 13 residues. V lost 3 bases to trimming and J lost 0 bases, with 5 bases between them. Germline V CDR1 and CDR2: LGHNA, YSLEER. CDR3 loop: CASSQTMNTEAFF. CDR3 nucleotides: TGCGCCAGCAGCCAGACAATGAACACTGAAGCTTTCTTT.

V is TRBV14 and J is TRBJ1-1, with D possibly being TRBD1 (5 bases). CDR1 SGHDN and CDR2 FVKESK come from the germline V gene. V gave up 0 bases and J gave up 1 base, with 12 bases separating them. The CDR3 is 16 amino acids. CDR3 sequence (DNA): TGTGCCAGCAGCCAAGATTTTGGACACTCGAACACTGAAGCTTTCTTT. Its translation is CASSQDFGHSNTEAFF.

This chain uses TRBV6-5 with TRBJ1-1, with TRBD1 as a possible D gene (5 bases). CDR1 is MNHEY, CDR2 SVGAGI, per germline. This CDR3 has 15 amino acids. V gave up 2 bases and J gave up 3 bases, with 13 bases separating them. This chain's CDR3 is CASSYGAGRHTEAFF. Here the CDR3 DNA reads TGTGCCAGCAGTTACGGGGCAGGGAGGCACACTGAAGCTTTCTTT.

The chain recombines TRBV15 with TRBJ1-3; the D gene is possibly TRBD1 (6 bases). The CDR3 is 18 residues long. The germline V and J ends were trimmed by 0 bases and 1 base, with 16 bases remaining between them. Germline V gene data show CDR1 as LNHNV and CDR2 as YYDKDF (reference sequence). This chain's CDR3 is CATSRDRTERLSGNTIYF. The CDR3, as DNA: TGTGCCACCAGCAGAGATCGGACAGAGCGATTATCTGGAAACACCATATATTTT.

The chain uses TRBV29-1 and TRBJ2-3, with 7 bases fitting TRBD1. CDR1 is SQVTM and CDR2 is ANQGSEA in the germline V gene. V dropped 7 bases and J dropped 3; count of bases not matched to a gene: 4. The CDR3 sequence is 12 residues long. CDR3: CSGDSNTDTQYF. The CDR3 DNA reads TGCAGCGGGGACAGTAATACAGATACGCAGTATTTT.

CDR3 nucleotide sequence: TGTGCCAGCAGCCCCCCGGGGAACACTGAAGCTTTCTTT. Translation gives CASSPPGNTEAFF. V usage is TRBV7-2 and J usage is TRBJ1-1, with unresolved D. Trimming pared 5 bases from V and 1 base from J, leaving 8 bases between. Looked up from germline, CDR1 is SGHTA and CDR2 is FQGNSA. The CDR3 is 13 amino acids.

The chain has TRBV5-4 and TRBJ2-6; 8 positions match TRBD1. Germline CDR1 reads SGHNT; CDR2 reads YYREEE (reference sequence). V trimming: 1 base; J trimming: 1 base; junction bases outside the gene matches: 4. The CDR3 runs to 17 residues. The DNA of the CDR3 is TGTGCCAGCAGCTTGATCGGGACAGGTTCTGGGGCCAACGTCCTGACTTTC. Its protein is CASSLIGTGSGANVLTF.

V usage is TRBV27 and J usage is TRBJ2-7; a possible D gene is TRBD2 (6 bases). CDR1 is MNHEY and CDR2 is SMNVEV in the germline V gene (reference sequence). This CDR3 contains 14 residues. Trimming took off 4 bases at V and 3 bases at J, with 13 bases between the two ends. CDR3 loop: CASSSREDGYEQYF. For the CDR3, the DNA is TGTGCCAGCAGTTCGAGGGAGGATGGCTACGAGCAGTACTTC.

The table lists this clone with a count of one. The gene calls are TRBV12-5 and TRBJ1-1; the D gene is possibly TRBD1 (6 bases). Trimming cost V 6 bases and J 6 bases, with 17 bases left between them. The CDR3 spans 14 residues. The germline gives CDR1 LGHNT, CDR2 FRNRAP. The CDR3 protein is CASGLRTGIAEAFF. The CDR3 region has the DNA TGTGCTAGTGGGCTAAGAACAGGGATCGCTGAAGCTTTCTTT.

The CDR3 DNA reads TGTGCCACCACCTCACAGGGACCATACAATCAGCCCCAGCATTTT. Its translation: CATTSQGPYNQPQHF. The rearrangement joins TRBV19 to TRBJ1-5; D might be TRBD1 (6 bases). V lost 10 bases to trimming and J lost 3 bases, with 19 bases between them. The CDR3 is made up of 15 amino acids. Germline-derived CDR1 and CDR2 are LNHDA and SQIVND (reference sequence).

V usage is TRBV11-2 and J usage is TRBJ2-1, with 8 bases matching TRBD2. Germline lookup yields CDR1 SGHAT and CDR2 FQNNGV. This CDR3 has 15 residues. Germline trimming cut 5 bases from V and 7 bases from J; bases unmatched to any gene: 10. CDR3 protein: CASSLRGALGNEQFF. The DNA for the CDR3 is TGTGCCAGCAGCCTGCGGGGGGCCCTTGGGAATGAGCAGTTCTTC.

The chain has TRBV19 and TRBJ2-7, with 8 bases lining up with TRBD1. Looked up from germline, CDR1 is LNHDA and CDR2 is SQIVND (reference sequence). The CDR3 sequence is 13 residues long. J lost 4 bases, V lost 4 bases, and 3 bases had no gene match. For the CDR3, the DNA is TGTGCCAGTAGTAGGACAGGGCTATACGAGCAGTACTTC. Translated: CASSRTGLYEQYF.

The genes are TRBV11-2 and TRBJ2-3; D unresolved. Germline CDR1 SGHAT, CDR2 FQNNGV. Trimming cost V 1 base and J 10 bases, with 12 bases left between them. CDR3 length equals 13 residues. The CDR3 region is CASSLGAPRPQYF. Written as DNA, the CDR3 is TGTGCCAGCAGCTTAGGGGCCCCTCGCCCGCAGTATTTT.

The CDR3 loop reads CATSSALGPPKLLTEAFF. The CDR3, as DNA: TGTGCCACCAGCAGTGCTTTGGGGCCTCCAAAACTACTCACTGAAGCTTTCTTT. The rearrangement joins TRBV15 to TRBJ1-1; maybe TRBD1 (5 bases). The CDR3 consists of 18 residues. V lost 3 bases and J 4 bases, leaving 24 bases between the germline ends. Germline CDR1 and CDR2: LNHNV and YYDKDF (reference sequence).

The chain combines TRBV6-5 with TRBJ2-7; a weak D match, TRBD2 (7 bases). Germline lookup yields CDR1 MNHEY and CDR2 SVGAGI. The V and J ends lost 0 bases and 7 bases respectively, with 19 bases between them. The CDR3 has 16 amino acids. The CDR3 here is CASSYSKGGGLQEQYF. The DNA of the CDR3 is TGTGCCAGCAGTTACTCGAAAGGGGGGGGGCTTCAGGAGCAGTACTTC.